A selection of T cell receptor beta chains follows, all from one sample in a study of beta chain features in type 1 diabetes. Here immunoSEQ multiplex PCR was the method, and the copy in TCRdb shows in-frame clones only, minus some. This sample has hundreds of thousands of clones, with less than 10% found just once. The specimen sequenced was central memory CD4+ T cells from blood. The receptor source for this set is a woman aged 18-29 years in good health. The CDR3 runs from the conserved cysteine through the conserved F or W. D genes are given only for firm matches. A clone size is listed for some rows: how often the clone was seen (once, few, many), or a class if it is expanded.

V	size	D	J	DNA	CDR3
TRBV4-3	few	NA	TRBJ2-2	TGCGCCAGCAGCCAAGGTACTCGGACCGGGGAGCTGTTTTTT	CASSQGTRTGELFF
TRBV7-3	once	NA	TRBJ1-2	TGTGCAAGTCGCTTAATGGGTCGGATACACTATGGCTACACCTTC	CASRLMGRIHYGYTF
TRBV5-1	NA	TRBD1	TRBJ2-1	TGCGCCAGCAGCCAGTCCGCCACAGGGGCGGTAGGGAACAATGAGCAGTTCTTC	CASSQSATGAVGNNEQFF
TRBV7-2	many	TRBD1	TRBJ2-1	TGTGCCAGCAGCCCGGGACAGGGATACAATGAGCAGTTCTTC	CASSPGQGYNEQFF
TRBV28	NA	TRBD2	TRBJ2-1	TGTGCCAGCAGTCCACGGGTACTAGCGTTGGGTGAGCAGTTCTTC	CASSPRVLALGEQFF
TRBV7-2	NA	TRBD2	TRBJ2-7	TGTGCCAGCAGCCGGGGACTAGCAACTTCCTACGAGCAGTACTTC	CASSRGLATSYEQYF
TRBV10-3	NA	TRBD2	TRBJ2-1	TGTGCCATCAGTGACGGGACTAGCGGGAGACTACGGGGGAATGAGCAGTTCTTC	CAISDGTSGRLRGNEQFF
TRBV9	many	NA	TRBJ2-2	TGTGCCAGCAGCGTAGTCTCAGAGCCCGGGGAGCTGTTTTTT	CASSVVSEPGELFF
TRBV27	NA	NA	TRBJ2-7	TGTGCCAGCAGTTTATCGCCCAGGAGCTCCTACGAGCAGTACTTC	CASSLSPRSSYEQYF
TRBV4-2	few	NA	TRBJ2-3	TGTGCCAGCAGCGAAGTTACTACTGGAGATACGCAGTATTTT	CASSEVTTGDTQYF
TRBV18	NA	NA	TRBJ2-3	TGTGCCAGCTCACCCATCACTAGGGACGATACGCAGTATTTT	CASSPITRDDTQYF
TRBV9	NA	NA	TRBJ2-5	TGTGCCAGCAGCGGGGCGGCGGGGTTGAAAGAGACCCAGTACTTC	CASSGAAGLKETQYF
TRBV29-1	many	NA	TRBJ2-3	TGCAGCGTTGAATCTAGACGGGCCACTAGCACAGATACGCAGTATTTT	CSVESRRATSTDTQYF
TRBV2	NA	NA	TRBJ2-5	TGTGCCAGCAGTGAAGGGGGATTGGGGACCCAGTACTTC	CASSEGGLGTQYF
TRBV6-1	NA	NA	TRBJ2-1	TGTGCCAGCAAAATGAGGCAAGAGAGGACCCGCACAGAGTTCTTC	CASKMRQERTRTEFF
TRBV29-1	few	NA	TRBJ1-1	TGCAGCGTTGAAGAGACTCCGACGATGAACACTGAAGCTTTCTTT	CSVEETPTMNTEAFF
TRBV9	few	TRBD2	TRBJ2-5	TGTGCCAGCAGCGTAGGCCTAGCGGGAGAGACCCAGTACTTC	CASSVGLAGETQYF
TRBV7-2	NA	NA	TRBJ2-7	TGTGCCAGCAGCTTGGGCAGGTCCTACGAGCAGTACTTC	CASSLGRSYEQYF
TRBV10-1	few	NA	TRBJ2-7	TGCGCCAGCAGTGAGTCCCTAATCTACGAGCAGTACTTC	CASSESLIYEQYF
TRBV10-3	many	TRBD2	TRBJ2-1	TGTGCCATCAGGCCGGGACTAGCGGGGAATGAGCAGTTCTTC	CAIRPGLAGNEQFF
TRBV2	NA	NA	TRBJ2-1	TGTGCCAGCAGTGAAGTTCCTTCCAGCTCCTACAATGAGCAGTTCTTC	CASSEVPSSSYNEQFF
TRBV5-6	NA	NA	TRBJ1-2	TGTGCCAGCAGCTTGGCCGGGGCCAACTATGGCTACACCTTC	CASSLAGANYGYTF
TRBV5-6	NA	NA	TRBJ2-7	TGTGCCAGCAGCGCCACGGGGGAGCAGTACTTC	CASSATGEQYF
TRBV2	few	TRBD1	TRBJ1-5	TGTGCCAGCCGAAGGGACAGACTCAATCAGCCCCAGCATTTT	CASRRDRLNQPQHF
TRBV7-2	few	TRBD2	TRBJ2-3	TGTGCCAGCAGCTTAAACGGGAGGCCCACAGATACGCAGTATTTT	CASSLNGRPTDTQYF
TRBV28	few	NA	TRBJ2-7	TGTGCCAGCAGTACCCGAATCGAGAGAGAGCAGTACTTC	CASSTRIEREQYF
TRBV4-3	few	TRBD1	TRBJ2-2	TGCGCCAGCAGCCTACAGGGGTCCGGGGAGCTGTTTTTT	CASSLQGSGELFF
TRBV7-2	few	NA	TRBJ2-5	TGTGCCAGCAGCTTATTGACTGTCCGCGAGACCCAGTACTTC	CASSLLTVRETQYF
TRBV5-1	many	NA	TRBJ2-1	TGCGCCAGCAGTTACCCCTCAGGGGGGGAGCAGTTCTTC	CASSYPSGGEQFF
TRBV7-2	NA	TRBD2	TRBJ2-3	TGTGCCAGCAGCTTTGCCGGGACTAGCCTCACAGATACGCAGTATTTT	CASSFAGTSLTDTQYF
TRBV12-5	few	NA	TRBJ1-5	TGTGCTAGTGGTCTCGAAGTCGGCCAGCCCCAGCATTTT	CASGLEVGQPQHF
TRBV28	NA	NA	TRBJ1-2	TGTGCCAGCAGTTTAGGGGGCGCTGGCTATGGCTACACCTTC	CASSLGGAGYGYTF
TRBV5-6	few	TRBD1	TRBJ2-7	TGTGCCAGCAGCACGAGACAGGGTAAGCAGTACTTC	CASSTRQGKQYF
TRBV19	NA	NA	TRBJ2-2	TGTGCCAGTAGTATCTTAACCGGGGAGCTGTTTTTT	CASSILTGELFF
TRBV7-2	few	NA	TRBJ2-7	TGTGCCAGCAGCTTATCCGGTCCCGAGCAGTACTTC	CASSLSGPEQYF
TRBV7-2	many	NA	TRBJ1-2	TGTGCCAGCAGCCCCCAGGGTTGGGGGGGCTACACCTTC	CASSPQGWGGYTF
TRBV5-1	NA	NA	TRBJ2-7	TGCGCCAGCAGCGGGGGACAATCCGCCTACGAGCAGTACTTC	CASSGGQSAYEQYF
TRBV7-9	few	NA	TRBJ1-5	TGTGCCAGCAGCTCATATGGCGGGCGGAATCAGCCCCAGCATTTT	CASSSYGGRNQPQHF
TRBV20-1	many	NA	TRBJ2-2	TGCAGTGCCCCCACCGGGGAGCTGTTTTTT	CSAPTGELFF
TRBV28	NA	NA	TRBJ1-1	TGTGCCAGCAGTGTCACAGGGACTGAAGCTTTCTTT	CASSVTGTEAFF
TRBV7-8	few	TRBD1	TRBJ2-2	TGTGCCAGCAGCAAAACAGGGGTGGGAACCGGGGAGCTGTTTTTT	CASSKTGVGTGELFF
TRBV15	few	TRBD1	TRBJ2-7	TGTGCCACCAGCAGAGCTCGGGACAGTCGCTCCTACGAGCAGTACTTC	CATSRARDSRSYEQYF
TRBV28	few	TRBD2	TRBJ2-3	TGTGCCAGCAGATTTAGCGGGAGGGCCGTGTCAGATACGCAGTATTTT	CASRFSGRAVSDTQYF
TRBV9	many	NA	TRBJ2-6	TGTGCCAGCAGCGCCCACTCTGGGGCCAACGTCCTGACTTTC	CASSAHSGANVLTF
TRBV4-3	few	NA	TRBJ2-7	TGCGCCAGCAGCCAAGGACTAGTAGGGACTGGTCCATACGAGCAGTACTTC	CASSQGLVGTGPYEQYF
TRBV7-8	few	NA	TRBJ1-5	TGTGCCAGCAACTCGGGACAAATCAATCAGCCCCAGCATTTT	CASNSGQINQPQHF
TRBV7-9	NA	NA	TRBJ2-3	TGTGCCAGCAGCAGGAGCACAGATACGCAGTATTTT	CASSRSTDTQYF
TRBV13	few	TRBD1	TRBJ2-3	TGTGCCAGCAGCACCACGCCGGGACAGGAGGCAGATACGCAGTATTTT	CASSTTPGQEADTQYF
TRBV18	many	NA	TRBJ2-1	TGTGCCAGCTCACCACCGAGGCCTAGTATCGGTGAGCAGTTCTTC	CASSPPRPSIGEQFF
TRBV19	NA	NA	TRBJ1-2	TGTGCCAGTAGTATTATTAGCTCCGCTGGAGGCTACACCTTC	CASSIISSAGGYTF
TRBV11-1	few	TRBD2	TRBJ2-2	TGTGCCAGCAGCCAGAGGACTAGCGGGAAGACCGGGGAGCTGTTTTTT	CASSQRTSGKTGELFF
TRBV7-9	few	TRBD1	TRBJ1-1	TGTGCCAGCAGCTTACAAGGACAGGGGGATGAAGCTTTCTTT	CASSLQGQGDEAFF
TRBV7-2	NA	NA	TRBJ2-3	TGTGCCAGCAGCTTAGGCCGCCCCCCAGATACGCAGTATTTT	CASSLGRPPDTQYF
TRBV7-9	many	NA	TRBJ1-1	TGTGCCAGCAGCTTAATCTCCCGGGAGGGGCAAGCTTTCTTT	CASSLISREGQAFF
TRBV28	once	TRBD1	TRBJ2-7	TGTGCCAGCAGTTCCGGACAGGGGAGCTCCTACGAGCAGTACTTC	CASSSGQGSSYEQYF